The text below deals with one T cell receptor beta chain. The antigen is undetermined. The record originates from a study of shared clonotypes between healthy human individuals. Study-wide results and limits: Of the naive CD4 clonotypes, roughly 5.2% were shared across a few donors. Donor clonotype sharing was expected to depend on sequencing depth.

Healthy HIV-negative adults with no recent acute infections or vaccinations were recruited as donors. 200 to 250 ng DNA, tens of thousands of T cell genomes, went into each sorted-subset replicate PCR. Some clones are missing from TCRdb's copy, which holds only in-frame ones; the method was immunoSEQ multiplex PCR. The table shows about 730,000 clones, with over 55% occurring only once. The V gene lost 7 bases and the J gene lost 3 bases, with 10 bases spanning the gap. Germline values: CDR1 MNHEY, CDR2 SVGAGI. The CDR3 consists of 14 residues. This TCR came from a woman between 25 and 40 years old in good health. Specimen: memory CD4+ T cells sorted from blood. Subset specified: CD45RA-negative fraction. V gene TRBV6-5 combines with J gene TRBJ2-6, with a possible D match to TRBD1 (5 bases). The CDR3 region has the DNA TGTGCCAGCACCGCAGGGTATGGGGCCAACGTCCTGACTTTC. Protein: CASTAGYGANVLTF.